A selection of T cell receptor beta chains follows, all from one sample in a study of blood T cell repertoires in COVID-19. Clones were sequenced by immunoSEQ multiplex PCR, and TCRdb holds only the in-frame ones, with some missing. The table includes roughly 250,000 clones, roughly 88% detected once. Sample: PBMCs or T cells enriched from blood (not recorded which). The receptors were sampled from a woman in her 50s who had recovered from COVID-19. CDR3s include the opening cysteine and the closing phenylalanine or tryptophan. The order of the fields is V gene, J gene, D gene, CDR3 protein, CDR3 DNA. D genes are given only for firm matches.

V: TRBV7-8
J: TRBJ2-4
D: TRBD1
CDR3: CASSLWLTGTGLSKNIQYF
DNA: TGTGCCAGCAGCTTATGGTTGACCGGGACAGGACTTTCCAAAAACATTCAGTACTTC

V: TRBV7-2
J: TRBJ2-5
D: TRBD1
CDR3: CASSLGGQGETQYF
DNA: TGTGCCAGCAGCCTCGGCGGACAGGGGGAGACCCAGTACTTC

V: TRBV28
J: TRBJ1-1
D: NA
CDR3: CASSLDSLNTEAFF
DNA: TGTGCCAGCAGTTTGGACAGTCTGAACACTGAAGCTTTCTTT

V: TRBV6-5
J: TRBJ1-2
D: NA
CDR3: CASSRYSGGGEGYTF
DNA: TGTGCCAGCAGCCGATACTCCGGGGGAGGGGAAGGCTACACCTTC

V: TRBV13
J: TRBJ2-1
D: TRBD1
CDR3: CASSLLQQGVGGEQFF
DNA: TGTGCCAGCAGCTTACTTCAACAGGGGGTTGGCGGTGAGCAGTTCTTC

V: TRBV6-5
J: TRBJ2-7
D: NA
CDR3: CASRGGGSYEQYF
DNA: TGTGCCAGCAGGGGAGGGGGCTCCTACGAGCAGTACTTC

V: TRBV14
J: TRBJ1-1
D: NA
CDR3: CASSQDRGSRRTEAFF
DNA: TGTGCCAGCAGCCAAGATCGGGGGTCGCGCCGTACTGAAGCTTTCTTT

V: TRBV11-2
J: TRBJ1-2
D: NA
CDR3: CASSISTGPVYGYTF
DNA: TGTGCCAGCAGCATCTCGACAGGACCAGTATATGGCTACACCTTC

V: TRBV6-5
J: TRBJ2-5
D: NA
CDR3: CASSYILSRETQYF
DNA: TGTGCCAGCAGTTACATACTTAGTCGAGAGACCCAGTACTTC

V: TRBV5-4
J: TRBJ2-7
D: TRBD2
CDR3: CASSLGTSGSYEQYF
DNA: TGTGCCAGCAGCTTGGGTACTAGCGGGTCCTACGAGCAGTACTTC

V: TRBV6-5
J: TRBJ1-3
D: NA
CDR3: CASRRGSGNTIYF
DNA: TGTGCCAGCCGAAGGGGCTCTGGAAACACCATATATTTT